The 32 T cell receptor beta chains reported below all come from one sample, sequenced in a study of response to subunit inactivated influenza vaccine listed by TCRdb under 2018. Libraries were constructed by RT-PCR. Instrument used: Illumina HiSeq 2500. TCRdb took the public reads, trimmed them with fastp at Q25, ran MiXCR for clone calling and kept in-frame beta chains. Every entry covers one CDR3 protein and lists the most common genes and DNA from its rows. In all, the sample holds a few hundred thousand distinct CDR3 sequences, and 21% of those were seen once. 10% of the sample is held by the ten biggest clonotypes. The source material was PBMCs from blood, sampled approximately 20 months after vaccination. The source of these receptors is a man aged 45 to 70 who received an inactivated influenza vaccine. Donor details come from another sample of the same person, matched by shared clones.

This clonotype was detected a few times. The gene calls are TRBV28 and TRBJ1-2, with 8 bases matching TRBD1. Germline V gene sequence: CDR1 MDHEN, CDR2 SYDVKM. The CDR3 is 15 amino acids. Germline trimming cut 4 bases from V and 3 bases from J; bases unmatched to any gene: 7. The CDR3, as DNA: TGTGCCAGCAGTTCCTCCGGGACAGGATACTATGGCTACACCTTC. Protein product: CASSSSGTGYYGYTF.

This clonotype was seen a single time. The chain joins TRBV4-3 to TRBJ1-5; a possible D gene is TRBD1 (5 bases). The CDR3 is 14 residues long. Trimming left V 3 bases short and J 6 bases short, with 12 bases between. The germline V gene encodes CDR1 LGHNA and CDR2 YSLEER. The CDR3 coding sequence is TGCGCCAGCAGCCAGTACTCAGGGAGTCAGCCCCAGCATTTT. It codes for CASSQYSGSQPQHF.

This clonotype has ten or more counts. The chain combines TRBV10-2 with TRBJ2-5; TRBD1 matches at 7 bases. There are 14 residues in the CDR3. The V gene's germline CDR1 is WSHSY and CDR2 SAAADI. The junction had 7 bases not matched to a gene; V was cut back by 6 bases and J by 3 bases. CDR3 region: CASSPIGTEETQYF. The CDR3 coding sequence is TGCGCCAGCAGCCCAATCGGGACAGAAGAGACCCAGTACTTC.

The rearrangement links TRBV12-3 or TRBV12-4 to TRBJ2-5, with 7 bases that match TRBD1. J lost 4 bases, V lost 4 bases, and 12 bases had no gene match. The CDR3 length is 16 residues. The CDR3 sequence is CASSSRSSTGSETQYF. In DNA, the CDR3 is TGTGCCAGCAGTTCCCGATCCTCGACAGGGTCAGAGACCCAGTACTTC.

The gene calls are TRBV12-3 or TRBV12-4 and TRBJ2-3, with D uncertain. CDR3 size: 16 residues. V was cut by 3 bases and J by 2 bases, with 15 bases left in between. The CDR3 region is CASSFGSTLSTDTQYF. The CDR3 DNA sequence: TGTGCCAGCAGTTTTGGTAGCACCCTCTCCACAGATACGCAGTATTTT.

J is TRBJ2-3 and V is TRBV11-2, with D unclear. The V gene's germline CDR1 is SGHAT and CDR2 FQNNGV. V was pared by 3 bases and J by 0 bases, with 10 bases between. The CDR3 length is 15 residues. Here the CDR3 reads CASSLTFGSTDTQYF. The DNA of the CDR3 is TGTGCCAGCAGCTTGACTTTTGGTAGCACAGATACGCAGTATTTT.

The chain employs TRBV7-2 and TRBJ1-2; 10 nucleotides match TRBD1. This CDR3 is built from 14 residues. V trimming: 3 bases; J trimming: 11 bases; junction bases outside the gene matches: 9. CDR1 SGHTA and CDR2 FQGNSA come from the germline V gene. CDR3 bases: TGTGCCAGCAGCTTTTCGGGGACAGGGGTTTGGTACACCTTC. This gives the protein CASSFSGTGVWYTF.

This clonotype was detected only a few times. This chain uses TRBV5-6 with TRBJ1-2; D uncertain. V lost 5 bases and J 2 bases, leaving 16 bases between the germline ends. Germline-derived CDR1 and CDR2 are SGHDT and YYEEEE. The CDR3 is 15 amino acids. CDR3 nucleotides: TGTGCCAGCAGATTTAGACGCGGGAACAACTATGGCTACACCTTC. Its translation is CASRFRRGNNYGYTF.

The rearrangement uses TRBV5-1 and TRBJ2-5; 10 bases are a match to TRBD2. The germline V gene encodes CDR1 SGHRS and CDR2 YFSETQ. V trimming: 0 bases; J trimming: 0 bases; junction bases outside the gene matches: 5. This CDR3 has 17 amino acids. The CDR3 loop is CASSLGSLAGNQETQYF. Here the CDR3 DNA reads TGCGCCAGCAGCTTGGGCTCACTAGCGGGGAACCAAGAGACCCAGTACTTC.

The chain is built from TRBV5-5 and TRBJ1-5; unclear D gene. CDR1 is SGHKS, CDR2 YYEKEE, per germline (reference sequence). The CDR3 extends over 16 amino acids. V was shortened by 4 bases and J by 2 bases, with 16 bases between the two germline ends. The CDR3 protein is CASSTGLYGGNQPQHF. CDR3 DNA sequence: TGTGCCAGCAGCACCGGACTTTATGGTGGCAATCAGCCCCAGCATTTT.

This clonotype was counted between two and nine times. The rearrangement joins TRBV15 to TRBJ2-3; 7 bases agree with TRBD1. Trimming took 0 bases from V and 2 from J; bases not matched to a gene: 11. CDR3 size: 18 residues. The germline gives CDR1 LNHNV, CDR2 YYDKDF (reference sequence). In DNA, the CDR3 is TGTGCCACCAGCAGAGAAGGTTTATACAGGGGCCACACAGATACGCAGTATTTT. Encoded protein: CATSREGLYRGHTDTQYF.

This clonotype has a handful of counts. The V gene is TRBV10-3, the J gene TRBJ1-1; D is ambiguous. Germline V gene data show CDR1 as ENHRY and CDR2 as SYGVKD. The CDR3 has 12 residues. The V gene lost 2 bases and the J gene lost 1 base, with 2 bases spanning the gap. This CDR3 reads CAISETNTEAFF. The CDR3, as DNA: TGTGCCATCAGTGAGACGAACACTGAAGCTTTCTTT.

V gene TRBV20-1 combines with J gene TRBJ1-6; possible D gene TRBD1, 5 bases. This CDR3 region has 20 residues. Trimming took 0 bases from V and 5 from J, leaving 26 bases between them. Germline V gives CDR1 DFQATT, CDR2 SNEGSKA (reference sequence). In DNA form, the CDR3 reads TGCAGTGCTAGAGATCTAGACAGCGATGGTCCTCACGAAAATAATTCACCCCTCCACTTT. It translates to CSARDLDSDGPHENNSPLHF.

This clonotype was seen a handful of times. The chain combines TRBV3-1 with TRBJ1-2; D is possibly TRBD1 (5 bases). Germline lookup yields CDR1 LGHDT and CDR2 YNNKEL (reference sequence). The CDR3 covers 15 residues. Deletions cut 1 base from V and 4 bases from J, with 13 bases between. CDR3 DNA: TGTGCCAGCAGCCAAGGATCGGGGGGAGGCTATGGCTACACCTTC. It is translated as CASSQGSGGGYGYTF.

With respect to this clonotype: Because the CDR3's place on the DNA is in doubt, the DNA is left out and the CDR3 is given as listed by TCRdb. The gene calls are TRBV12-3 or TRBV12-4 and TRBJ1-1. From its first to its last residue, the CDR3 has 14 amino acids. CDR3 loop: CASSWAAGNTEPFF.

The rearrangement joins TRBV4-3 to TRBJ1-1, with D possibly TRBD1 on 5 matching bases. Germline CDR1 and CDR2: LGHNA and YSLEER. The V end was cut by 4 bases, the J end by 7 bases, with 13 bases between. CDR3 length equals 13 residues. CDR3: CASSRLGGVEAFF. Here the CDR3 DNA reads TGCGCCAGCAGCCGACTTGGGGGGGTTGAAGCTTTCTTT.

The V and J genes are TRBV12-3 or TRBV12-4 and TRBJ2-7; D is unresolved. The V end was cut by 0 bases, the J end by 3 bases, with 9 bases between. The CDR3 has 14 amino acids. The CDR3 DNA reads TGTGCCAGCAGTTTAGCGTCGACGGGCTACGAGCAGTACTTC. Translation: CASSLASTGYEQYF.

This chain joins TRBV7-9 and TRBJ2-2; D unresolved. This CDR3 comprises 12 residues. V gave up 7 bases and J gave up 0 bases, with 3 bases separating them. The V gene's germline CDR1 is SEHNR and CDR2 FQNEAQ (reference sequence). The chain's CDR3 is CASKANTGELFF. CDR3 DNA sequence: TGTGCCAGCAAAGCGAACACCGGGGAGCTGTTTTTT.

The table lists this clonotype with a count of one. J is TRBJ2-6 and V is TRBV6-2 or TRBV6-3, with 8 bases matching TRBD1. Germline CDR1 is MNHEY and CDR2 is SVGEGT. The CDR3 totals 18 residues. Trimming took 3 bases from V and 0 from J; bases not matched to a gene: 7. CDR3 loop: CASSYRPGGSSGANVLTF. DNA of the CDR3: TGTGCCAGCAGTTATCGTCCAGGGGGCAGCTCTGGGGCCAACGTCCTGACTTTC.

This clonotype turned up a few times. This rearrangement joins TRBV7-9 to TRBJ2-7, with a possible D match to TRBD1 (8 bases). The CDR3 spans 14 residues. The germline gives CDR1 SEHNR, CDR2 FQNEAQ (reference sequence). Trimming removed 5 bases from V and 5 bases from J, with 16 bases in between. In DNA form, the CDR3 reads TGTGCCAGCAGCCCGGGAGGACAGGGACACGAGCAGTACTTC. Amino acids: CASSPGGQGHEQYF.

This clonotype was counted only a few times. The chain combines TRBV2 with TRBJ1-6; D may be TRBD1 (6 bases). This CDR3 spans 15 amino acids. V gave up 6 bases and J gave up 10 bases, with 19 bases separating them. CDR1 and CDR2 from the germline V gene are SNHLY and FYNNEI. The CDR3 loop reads CASRIGQIPQSPLHF. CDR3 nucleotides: TGTGCCAGCAGAATAGGACAGATCCCCCAGTCACCCCTCCACTTT.

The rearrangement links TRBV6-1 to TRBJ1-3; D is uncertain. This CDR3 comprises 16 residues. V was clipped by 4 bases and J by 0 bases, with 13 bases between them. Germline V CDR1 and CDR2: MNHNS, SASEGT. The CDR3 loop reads CASSAQGRSSGNTIYF. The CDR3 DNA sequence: TGTGCCAGCAGTGCCCAAGGACGGAGCTCTGGAAACACCATATATTTT.

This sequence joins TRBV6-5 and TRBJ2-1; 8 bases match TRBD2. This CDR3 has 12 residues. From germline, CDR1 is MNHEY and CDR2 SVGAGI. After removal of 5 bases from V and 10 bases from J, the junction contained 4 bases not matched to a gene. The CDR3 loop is CASSNGLAEQFF. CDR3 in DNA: TGTGCCAGCAGTAACGGACTAGCCGAGCAGTTCTTC.

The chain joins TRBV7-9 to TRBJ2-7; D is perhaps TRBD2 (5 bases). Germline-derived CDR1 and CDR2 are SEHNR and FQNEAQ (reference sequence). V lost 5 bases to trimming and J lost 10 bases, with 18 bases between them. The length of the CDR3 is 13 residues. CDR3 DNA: TGTGCCAGCAGCCCCTCCCTCGGGCGGGCCCAGTACTTC. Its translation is CASSPSLGRAQYF.

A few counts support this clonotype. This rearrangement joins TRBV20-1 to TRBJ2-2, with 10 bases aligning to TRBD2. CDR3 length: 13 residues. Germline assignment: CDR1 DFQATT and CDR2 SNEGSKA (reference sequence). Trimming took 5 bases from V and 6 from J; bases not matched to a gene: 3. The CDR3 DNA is TGCAGTGCTCTAGCGGGAGAAGCCGGGGAGCTGTTTTTT. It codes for CSALAGEAGELFF.

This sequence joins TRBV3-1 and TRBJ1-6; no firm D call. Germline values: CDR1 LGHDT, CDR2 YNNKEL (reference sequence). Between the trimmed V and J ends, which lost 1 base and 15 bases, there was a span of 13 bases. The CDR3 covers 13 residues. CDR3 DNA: TGTGCCAGCAGCCAAGCCCCAAAGGCTCTCCTCCACTTT. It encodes CASSQAPKALLHF.

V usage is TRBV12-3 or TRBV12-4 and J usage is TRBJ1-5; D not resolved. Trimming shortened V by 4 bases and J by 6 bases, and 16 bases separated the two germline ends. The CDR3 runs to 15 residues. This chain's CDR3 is CASSSPGGLSQPQHF. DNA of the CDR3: TGTGCCAGCAGTTCCCCCGGAGGCCTAAGTCAGCCCCAGCATTTT.

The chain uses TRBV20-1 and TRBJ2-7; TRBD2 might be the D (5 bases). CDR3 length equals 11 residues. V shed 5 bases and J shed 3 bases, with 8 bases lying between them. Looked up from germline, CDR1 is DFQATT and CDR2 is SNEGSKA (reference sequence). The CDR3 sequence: CSAGRVYEQYF. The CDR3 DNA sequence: TGCAGTGCTGGGAGAGTCTACGAGCAGTACTTC.

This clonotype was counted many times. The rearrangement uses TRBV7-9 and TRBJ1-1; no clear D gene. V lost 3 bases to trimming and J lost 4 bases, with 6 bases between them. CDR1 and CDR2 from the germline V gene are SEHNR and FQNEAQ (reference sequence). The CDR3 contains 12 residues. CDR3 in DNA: TGTGCCAGCAGCTTGCGGTCCACTGAAGCTTTCTTT. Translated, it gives CASSLRSTEAFF.

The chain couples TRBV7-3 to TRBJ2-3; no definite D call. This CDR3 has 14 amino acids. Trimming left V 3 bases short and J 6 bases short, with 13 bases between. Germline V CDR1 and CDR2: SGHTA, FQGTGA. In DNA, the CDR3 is TGTGCCAGCAGCTTTAGTGGCGTTGGCGATACGCAGTATTTT. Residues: CASSFSGVGDTQYF.

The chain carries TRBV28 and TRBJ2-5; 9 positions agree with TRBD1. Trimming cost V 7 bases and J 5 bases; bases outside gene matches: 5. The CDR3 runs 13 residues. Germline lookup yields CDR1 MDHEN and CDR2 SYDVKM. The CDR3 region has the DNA TGTGCCAGCACCACAGGGGGCAGGGAGACCCAGTACTTC. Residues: CASTTGGRETQYF.

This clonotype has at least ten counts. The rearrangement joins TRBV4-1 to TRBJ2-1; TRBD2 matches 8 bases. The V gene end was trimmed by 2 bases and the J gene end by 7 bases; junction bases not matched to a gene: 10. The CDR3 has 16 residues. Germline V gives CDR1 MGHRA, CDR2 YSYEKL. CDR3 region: CASSQSGGPVLNEQFF. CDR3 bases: TGCGCCAGCAGCCAATCGGGGGGGCCAGTTTTAAATGAGCAGTTCTTC.